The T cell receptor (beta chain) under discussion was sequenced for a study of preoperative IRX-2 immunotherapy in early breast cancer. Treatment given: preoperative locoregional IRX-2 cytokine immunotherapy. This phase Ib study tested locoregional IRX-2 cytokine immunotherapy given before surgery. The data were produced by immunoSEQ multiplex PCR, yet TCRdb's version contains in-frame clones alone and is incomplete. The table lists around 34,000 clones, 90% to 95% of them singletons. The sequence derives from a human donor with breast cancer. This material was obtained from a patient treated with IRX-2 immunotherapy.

The CDR3 DNA is TGCGCCAGCAGCCAAGATCGGGAGCGGGGGGGCACAGATACGCAGTATTTT. The encoded protein is CASSQDRERGGTDTQYF. The chain combines TRBV4-1 with TRBJ2-3, with 9 bases that match TRBD2. The trim removed 0 bases at V and 1 base at J, leaving 5 bases unmatched. The germline gives CDR1 MGHRA, CDR2 YSYEKL. This CDR3 is 17 amino acids long.